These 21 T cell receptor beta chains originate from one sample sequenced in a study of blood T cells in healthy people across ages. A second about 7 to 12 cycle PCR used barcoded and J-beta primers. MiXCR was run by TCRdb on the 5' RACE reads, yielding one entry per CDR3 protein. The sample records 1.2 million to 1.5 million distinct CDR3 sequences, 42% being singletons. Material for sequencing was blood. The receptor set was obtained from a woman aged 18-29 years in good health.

CDR3 in amino acids: CASRGPFRPQHF. The CDR3 DNA follows: TGTGCCAGCAGGGGACCTTTTAGGCCCCAGCATTTT. The chain recombines TRBV28 with TRBJ1-5; possible D gene TRBD1, 5 bases. The CDR3 totals 12 residues. Germline V gene lookup returns CDR1 MDHEN and CDR2 SYDVKM. V was shortened by 6 bases and J by 9 bases, with 12 bases between the two germline ends.

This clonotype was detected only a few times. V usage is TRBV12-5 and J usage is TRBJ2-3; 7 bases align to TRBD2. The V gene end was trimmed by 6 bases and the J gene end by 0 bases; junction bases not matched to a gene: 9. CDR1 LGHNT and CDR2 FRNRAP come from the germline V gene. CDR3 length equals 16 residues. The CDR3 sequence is CASGSLLAASTDTQYF. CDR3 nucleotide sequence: TGTGCTAGTGGCTCGCTTCTAGCGGCCAGCACAGATACGCAGTATTTT.

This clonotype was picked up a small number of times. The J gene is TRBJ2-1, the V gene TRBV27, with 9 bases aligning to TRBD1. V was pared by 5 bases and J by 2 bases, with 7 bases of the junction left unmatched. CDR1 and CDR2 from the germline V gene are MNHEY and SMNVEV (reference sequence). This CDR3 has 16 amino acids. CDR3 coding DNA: TGTGCCAGCAGTATACCAACAGGGGGCGCCTACAATGAGCAGTTCTTC. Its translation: CASSIPTGGAYNEQFF.

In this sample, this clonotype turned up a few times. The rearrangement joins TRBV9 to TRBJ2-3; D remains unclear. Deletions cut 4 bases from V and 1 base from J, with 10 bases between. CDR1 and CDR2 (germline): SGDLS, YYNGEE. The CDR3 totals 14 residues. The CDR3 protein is CASSPQFGTDTQYF. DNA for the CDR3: TGTGCCAGCAGCCCCCAATTTGGCACAGATACGCAGTATTTT.

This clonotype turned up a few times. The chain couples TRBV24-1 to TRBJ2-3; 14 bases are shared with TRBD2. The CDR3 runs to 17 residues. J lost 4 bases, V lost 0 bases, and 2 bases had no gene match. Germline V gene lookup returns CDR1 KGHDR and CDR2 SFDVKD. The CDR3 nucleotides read TGTGCCACCAGTGATTTGGGGACTAGCGGGGGTTCAGATACGCAGTATTTT. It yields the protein CATSDLGTSGGSDTQYF.

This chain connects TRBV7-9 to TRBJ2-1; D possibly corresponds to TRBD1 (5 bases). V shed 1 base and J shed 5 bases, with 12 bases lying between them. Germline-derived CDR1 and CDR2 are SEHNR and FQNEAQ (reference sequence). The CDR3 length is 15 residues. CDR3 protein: CASSLEKTEHNEQFF. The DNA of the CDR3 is TGTGCCAGCAGCTTAGAGAAGACAGAACACAATGAGCAGTTCTTC.

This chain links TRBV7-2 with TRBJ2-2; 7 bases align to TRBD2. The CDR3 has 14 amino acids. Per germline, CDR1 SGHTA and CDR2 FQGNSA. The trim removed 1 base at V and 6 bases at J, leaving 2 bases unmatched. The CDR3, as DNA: TGTGCCAGCAGCTTAGGCGGGAGTGCCGGGGAGCTGTTTTTT. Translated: CASSLGGSAGELFF.

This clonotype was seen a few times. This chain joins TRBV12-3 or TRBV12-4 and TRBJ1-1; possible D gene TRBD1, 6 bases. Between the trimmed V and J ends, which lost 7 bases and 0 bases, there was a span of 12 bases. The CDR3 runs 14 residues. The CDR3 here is CASTPGHLNTEAFF. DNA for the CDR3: TGTGCCAGCACCCCGGGACACTTGAACACTGAAGCTTTCTTT.

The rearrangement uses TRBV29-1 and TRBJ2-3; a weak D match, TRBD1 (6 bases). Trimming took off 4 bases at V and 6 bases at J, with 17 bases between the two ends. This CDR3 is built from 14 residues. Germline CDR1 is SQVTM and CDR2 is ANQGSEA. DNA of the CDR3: TGCAGCGTTGGGGACAAACTCAGGGCGGATACGCAGTATTTT. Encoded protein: CSVGDKLRADTQYF.

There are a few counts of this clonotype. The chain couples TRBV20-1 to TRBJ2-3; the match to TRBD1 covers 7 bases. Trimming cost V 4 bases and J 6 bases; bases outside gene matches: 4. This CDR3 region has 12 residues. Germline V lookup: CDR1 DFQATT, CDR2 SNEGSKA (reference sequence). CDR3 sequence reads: CSAKGGADTQYF. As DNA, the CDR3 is TGCAGTGCTAAAGGGGGCGCGGATACGCAGTATTTT.

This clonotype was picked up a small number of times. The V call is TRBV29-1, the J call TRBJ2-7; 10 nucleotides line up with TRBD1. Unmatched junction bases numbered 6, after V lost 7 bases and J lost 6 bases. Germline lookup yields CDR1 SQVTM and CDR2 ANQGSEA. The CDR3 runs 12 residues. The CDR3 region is CSAGQGEGEQYF. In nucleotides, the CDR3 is TGCAGCGCCGGACAGGGGGAGGGCGAGCAGTACTTC.

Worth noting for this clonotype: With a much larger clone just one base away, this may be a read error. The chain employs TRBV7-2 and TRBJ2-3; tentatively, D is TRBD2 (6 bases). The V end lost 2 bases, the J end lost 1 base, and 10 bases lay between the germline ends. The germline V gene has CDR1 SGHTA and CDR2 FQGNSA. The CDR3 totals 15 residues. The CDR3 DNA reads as TGTGCCAGCAGCTTAAGGGAGGACGGCACAGATACGCAGTATTTT. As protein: CASSLREDGTDTQYF.

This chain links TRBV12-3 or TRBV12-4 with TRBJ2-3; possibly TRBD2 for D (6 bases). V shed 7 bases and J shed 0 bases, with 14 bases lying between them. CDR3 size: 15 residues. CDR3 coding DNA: TGTGCCAGCACCCAAGGAGGGACGAGCACAGATACGCAGTATTTT. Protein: CASTQGGTSTDTQYF.

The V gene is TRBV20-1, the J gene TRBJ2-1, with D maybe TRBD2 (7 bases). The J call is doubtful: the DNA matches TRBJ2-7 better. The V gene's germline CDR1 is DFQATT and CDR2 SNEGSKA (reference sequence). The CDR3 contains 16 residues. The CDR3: CSATAGGASSYNEQYF. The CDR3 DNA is TGCAGTGCTACCGCTGGGGGGGCCAGCTCCTACAATGAGCAGTACTTC.

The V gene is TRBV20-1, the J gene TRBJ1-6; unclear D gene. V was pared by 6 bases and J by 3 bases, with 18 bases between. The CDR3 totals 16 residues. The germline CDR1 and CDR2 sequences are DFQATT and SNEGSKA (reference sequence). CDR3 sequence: CSAPGPITDYNSPLHF. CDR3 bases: TGCAGTGCCCCTGGGCCAATAACAGACTATAATTCACCCCTCCACTTT.

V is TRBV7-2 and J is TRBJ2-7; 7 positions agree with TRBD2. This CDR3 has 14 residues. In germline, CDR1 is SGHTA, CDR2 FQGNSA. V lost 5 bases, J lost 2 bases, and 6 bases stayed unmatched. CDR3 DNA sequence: TGTGCCAGCAGCCCGACGACTAGCCCCTACGAGCAGTACTTC. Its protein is CASSPTTSPYEQYF.

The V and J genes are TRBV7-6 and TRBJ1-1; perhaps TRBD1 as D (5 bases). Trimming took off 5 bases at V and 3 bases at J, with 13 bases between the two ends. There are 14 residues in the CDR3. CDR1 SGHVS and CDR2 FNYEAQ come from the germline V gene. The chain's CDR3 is CASSAGGGYTEAFF. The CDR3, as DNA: TGTGCCAGCAGCGCGGGGGGAGGGTACACTGAAGCTTTCTTT.

CDR3 sequence: CASSPVGGGMNTEAFF. CDR3 nucleotide sequence: TGTGCCAGCAGCCCAGTGGGGGGAGGGATGAACACTGAAGCTTTCTTT. The gene calls are TRBV7-9 and TRBJ1-1, with a weak D call TRBD1 (5 bases). V was trimmed by 5 bases and J by 0 bases, leaving 16 bases between them. The CDR3 spans 16 residues. Germline V CDR1 and CDR2: SEHNR, FQNEAQ (reference sequence).

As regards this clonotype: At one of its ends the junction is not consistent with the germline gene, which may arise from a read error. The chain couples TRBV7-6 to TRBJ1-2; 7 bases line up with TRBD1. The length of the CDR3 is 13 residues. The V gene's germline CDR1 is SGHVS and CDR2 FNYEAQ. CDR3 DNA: TGTGTCAGCAGCCCCGTAGGGGGCAAGGGCTACACCTTC. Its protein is CVSSPVGGKGYTF.

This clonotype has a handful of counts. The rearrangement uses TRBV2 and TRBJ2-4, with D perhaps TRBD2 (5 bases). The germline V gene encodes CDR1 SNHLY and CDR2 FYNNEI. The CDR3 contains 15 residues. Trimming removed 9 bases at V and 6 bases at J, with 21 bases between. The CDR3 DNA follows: TGTGCCAGTCTCCCCGGGGAACGGCGATTAAACATTCAGTACTTC. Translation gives CASLPGERRLNIQYF.

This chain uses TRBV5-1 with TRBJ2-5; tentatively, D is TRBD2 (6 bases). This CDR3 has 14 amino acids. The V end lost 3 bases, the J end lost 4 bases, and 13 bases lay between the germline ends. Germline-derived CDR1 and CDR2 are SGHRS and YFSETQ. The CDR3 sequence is CASSSGGKVETQYF. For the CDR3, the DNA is TGCGCCAGCAGCTCTGGGGGGAAGGTAGAGACCCAGTACTTC.